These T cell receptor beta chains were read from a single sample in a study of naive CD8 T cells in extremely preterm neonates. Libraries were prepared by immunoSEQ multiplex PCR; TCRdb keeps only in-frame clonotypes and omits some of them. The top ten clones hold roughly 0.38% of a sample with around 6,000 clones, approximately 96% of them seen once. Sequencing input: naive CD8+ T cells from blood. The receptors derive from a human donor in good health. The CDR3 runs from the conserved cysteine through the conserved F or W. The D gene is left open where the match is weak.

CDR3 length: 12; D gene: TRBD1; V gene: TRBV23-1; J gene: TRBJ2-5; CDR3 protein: CASKTGLETQYF
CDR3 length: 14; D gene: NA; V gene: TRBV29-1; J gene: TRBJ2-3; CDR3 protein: CSVVLGESTDTQYF
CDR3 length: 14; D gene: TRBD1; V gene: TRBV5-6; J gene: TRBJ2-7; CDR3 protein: CASQTTGGFYEQYF
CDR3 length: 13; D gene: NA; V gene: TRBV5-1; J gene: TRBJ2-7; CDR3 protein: CASSPGNPTEQYF
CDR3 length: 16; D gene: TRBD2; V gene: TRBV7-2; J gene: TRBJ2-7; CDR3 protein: CASSVRAGGLGYEQYF
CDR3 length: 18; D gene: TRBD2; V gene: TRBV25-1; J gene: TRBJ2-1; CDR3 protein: CASSDSGETSGSYNEQFF
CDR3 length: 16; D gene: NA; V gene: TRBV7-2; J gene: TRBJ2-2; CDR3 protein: CASSPPPTGITGELFF
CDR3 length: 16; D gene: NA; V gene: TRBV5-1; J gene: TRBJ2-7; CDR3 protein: CASSLAYPGSSYEQYF
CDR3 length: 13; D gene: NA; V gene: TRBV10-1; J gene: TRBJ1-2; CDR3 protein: CASSGQGSYGYTF
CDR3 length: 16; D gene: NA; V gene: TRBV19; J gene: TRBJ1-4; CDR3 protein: CASSIRGRATNEKLFF
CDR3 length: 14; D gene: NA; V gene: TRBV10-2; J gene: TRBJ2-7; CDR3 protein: CASRPTRGTYEQYF
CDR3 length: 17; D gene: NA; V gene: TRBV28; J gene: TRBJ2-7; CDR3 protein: CASSPREGGRGSYEQYF
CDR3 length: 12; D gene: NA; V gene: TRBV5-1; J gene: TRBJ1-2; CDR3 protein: CASSLPGYGYTF
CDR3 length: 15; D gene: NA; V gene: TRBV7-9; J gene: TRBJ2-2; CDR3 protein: CASSLAVGAAGELFF
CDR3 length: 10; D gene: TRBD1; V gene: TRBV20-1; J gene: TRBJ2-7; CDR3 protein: CSATRGEQYF
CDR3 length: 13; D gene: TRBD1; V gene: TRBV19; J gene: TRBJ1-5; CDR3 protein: CASRGQGDQPQHF
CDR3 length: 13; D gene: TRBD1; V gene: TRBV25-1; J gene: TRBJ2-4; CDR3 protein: CASSGRGQDIQYF
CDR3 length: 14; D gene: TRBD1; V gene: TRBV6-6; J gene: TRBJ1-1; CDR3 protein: CASNRQGENTEAFF
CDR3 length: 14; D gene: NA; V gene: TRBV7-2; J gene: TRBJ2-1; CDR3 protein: CASSSEAAYNEQFF
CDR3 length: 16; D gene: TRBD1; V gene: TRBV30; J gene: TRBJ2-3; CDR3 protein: CAWSRGQGGGTDTQYF
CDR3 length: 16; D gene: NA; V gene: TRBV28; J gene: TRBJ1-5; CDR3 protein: CASSLYGQGSNQPQHF
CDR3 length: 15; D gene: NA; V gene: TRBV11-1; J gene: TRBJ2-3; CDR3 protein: CASSLDGFHTDTQYF
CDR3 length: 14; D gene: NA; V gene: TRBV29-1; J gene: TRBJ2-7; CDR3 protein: CSVEEGSPPYEQYF
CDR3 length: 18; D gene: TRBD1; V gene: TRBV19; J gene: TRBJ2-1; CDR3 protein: CAAGGGQGYFSSYNEQFF
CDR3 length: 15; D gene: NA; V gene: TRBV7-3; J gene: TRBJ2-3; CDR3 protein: CASSLTATSTDTQYF
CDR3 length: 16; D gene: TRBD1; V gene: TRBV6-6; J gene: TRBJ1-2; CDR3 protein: CASSYSGTVITYGYTF
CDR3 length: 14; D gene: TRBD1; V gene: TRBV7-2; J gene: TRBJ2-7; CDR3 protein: CASSLLAGGYEQYF
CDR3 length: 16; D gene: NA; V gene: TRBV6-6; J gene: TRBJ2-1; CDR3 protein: CASSGTTGESYNEQFF
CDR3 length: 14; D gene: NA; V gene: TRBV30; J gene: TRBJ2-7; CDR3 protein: CAYREEGSSYEQYF